Detailed here is one TCR beta chain. The entry originates in a study of blood T cell repertoires in COVID-19. Study context: Nucleic acid was either cDNA or gDNA, and it came from T cells, B-cell-depleted T cells, or PBMCs.

Under the authors' procedure: Scientists estimated how many nucleated cells there were by amplifying reference gene primers. Sequencing was performed with immunoSEQ multiplex PCR; in TCRdb, only in-frame clones are kept and a portion is missing. The DNA was the basis for D and trimming; V, J and clone size are from that table. The table has about 170,000 clones, around four fifths seen once. CDR1 and CDR2 (germline): SGHTS, YDEGEE. With 2 bases removed from V and 5 bases from J, the gap between germline ends came to 14 bases. The CDR3 has 15 residues. The sample was peripheral blood. The sequence was obtained from a man between 65 and 79 years old with acute or convalescent COVID-19. V is TRBV5-8 and J is TRBJ2-1, with D possibly TRBD2 on 6 matching bases. The CDR3 region is CASSFVSGLHNEQFF. The CDR3 DNA reads TGTGCCAGCAGCTTCGTATCGGGACTTCACAATGAGCAGTTCTTC.